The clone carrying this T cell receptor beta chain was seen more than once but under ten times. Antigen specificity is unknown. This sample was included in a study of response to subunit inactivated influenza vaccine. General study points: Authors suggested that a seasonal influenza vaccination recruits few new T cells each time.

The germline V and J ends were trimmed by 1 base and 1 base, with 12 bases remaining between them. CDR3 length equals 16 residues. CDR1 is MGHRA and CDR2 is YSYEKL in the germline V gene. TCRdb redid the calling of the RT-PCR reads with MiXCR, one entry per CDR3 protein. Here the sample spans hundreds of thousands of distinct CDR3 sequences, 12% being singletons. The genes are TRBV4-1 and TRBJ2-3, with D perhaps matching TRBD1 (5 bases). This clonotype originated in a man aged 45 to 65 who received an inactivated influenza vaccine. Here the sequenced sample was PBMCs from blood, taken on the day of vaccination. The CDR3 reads CASSQGRDWGTDTQYF. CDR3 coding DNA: TGCGCCAGCAGCCAAGGCAGGGATTGGGGCACAGATACGCAGTATTTT.